A single TCR beta chain is shown here with its context. It has no known antigen specificity. Base qualities are not recorded, but no much larger clone differs from it by a single base. Enrolling through a virtual design, the prospective study's participants ranged in age from roughly 18 to 100 years and lived across 24 United States geographic areas. In the prospective study, participants were assigned to cohorts based on the clinical history participants reported in a screening survey and a study questionnaire. Recovered participants in ImmuneRACE Cohort 3 were defined as having two consecutive negative NP/OP PCR tests, clearance from a healthcare professional, or resolution of symptoms. Mobile phlebotomists in the prospective study collected whole blood, serum and a nasopharyngeal or oropharyngeal swab from every participant. Additional blood draws and questionnaires over an approximately two-month period could optionally be provided by prospective study participants. Before DNA extraction, prospective study blood samples were shipped either frozen or at room temperature.

This sample is part of a study of blood T cell repertoires in COVID-19 (dated by TCRdb to about 2020). For the study in its entirety: The collaborator samples originated in the United States, Italy and Spain and spanned the acute and convalescent phases of COVID-19. The prospective study material was composed of cDNA or gDNA derived from T cells, B-cell-depleted T cells, or PBMCs. Subjects who had been exposed to COVID-19, were actively infected with it, or had recovered from it provided the deeply sampled blood TCRbeta repertoires that made up the dataset. The repertoires were released in a freely available public database intended as a resource for research on the immune response to SARS-CoV-2. Samples came from the ongoing ImmuneRACE study (first 160 participants) plus 1,254 subjects from 6 global collaborators. Sample metadata almost always included a de-identified subject ID, COVID-19 status, age in years and sex. Where available, HLA class I and class II types were obtained from metadata supplied by the sample provider rather than from assay-based typing. Findings and caveats that apply to the study as a whole: Clinical and demographic metadata were provided uncurated, with the amount varying by source and participant.

TCRbeta CDR3 regions were amplified from genomic DNA using the immunoSEQ Assay, a bias-controlled multiplex PCR. The original pipeline was this. The number of nucleated cells in each sample was estimated from the amplification of reference gene primers within the assay. To quantify the absolute abundance of each unique TCRbeta CDR3 rearrangement, sequence reads were collapsed and filtered. For each sample, productive Simpson clonality was calculated as the square root of Simpson's diversity index across productive rearrangements. Here the immuneACCESS table is served through TCRdb, limited to in-frame sequences with V and J called. Missing clones are a known gap in these copies; in checked studies unresolved V genes cover under half, and the rest lacks a known reason. V, J and clone size are those of that table, while D and trimming were read from the DNA. Counted in this sample were 200,000 to 250,000 clones; 70% to 90% of them appeared once. The ten largest clones add up to 1.5% to 2% of the sample.

The CDR3, cysteine through phenylalanine, is 14 amino acids long. CDR3 DNA is the only sequence kept; it has 42 bases, read in frame from the first base. Relative to germline, V is 3 bases shorter and J is 3 bases shorter, with 12 bases between their ends. CDR1 and CDR2 are read off the germline V gene (reference sequence) as MNHEY and SMNVEV. Sequences were obtained from PBMCs or T cells enriched from blood (not recorded which). The receptor chain draws on TRBV27 and TRBJ2-7, with the D gene too uncertain to name. This clonotype originated in a woman aged 50 to 65 who had recovered from COVID-19. The nucleotide sequence reads TGTGCCAGCAGTTTCGTTGGCCCAGACTACGAGCAGTACTTC. Its protein reads: CASSFVGPDYEQYF.